Sequencing of this T cell receptor (beta chain) was carried out in a study of blood T cell repertoires in COVID-19. As for the study in general: Collection of acute and convalescent COVID-19 samples took place in the United States, Italy and Spain. Sources were T cells, B-cell-depleted T cells, or PBMCs; the material itself was cDNA or gDNA.

As originally analysed: From reference gene primer amplification, estimates of nucleated cell counts were derived. Sequencing was performed with immunoSEQ multiplex PCR; in TCRdb, only in-frame clones are kept and a portion is missing. D and trimming come from the DNA, and the V and J calls and clone size come from that table. This repertoire shows 75,000 to 90,000 clones, approximately 80% found once; its top ten account for about 18%. The CDR3 has 18 amino acids. CDR1 is LGHDT, CDR2 YNNKEL, per germline (reference sequence). Trimming took 1 base from V and 6 from J; bases not matched to a gene: 7. Sequencing was carried out using peripheral blood. The chain uses TRBV3-1 (or the pseudogene TRBV3-2) and TRBJ2-1, with 15 bases that match TRBD2. The receptor comes from a man older than 75 with active or convalescent COVID-19. CDR3 DNA: TGTGCCAGCAGCCAAGGAGGGACTAGCGGGAGGATCAGCAATGAGCAGTTCTTC. Protein: CASSQGGTSGRISNEQFF.